This T cell receptor (beta chain) was identified during a study of graft-versus-host responses after intestinal transplantation. This clone was seen a few times. Its antigen is undetermined. The CDR3 extends over 15 amino acids. CDR1 and CDR2 from the germline V gene are ENHRY and SYGVKD. With 3 bases removed from V and 7 bases from J, the gap between germline ends came to 16 bases. Sequenced by immunoSEQ multiplex PCR; TCRdb stores in-frame clones only, minus some. Of 100,000 or so clones in the sample, just over 90% were seen once. Material: unstimulated CD8+ T cells sorted from spleen or lymph node cells, obtained before intestinal transplant. This sequence was found in a human donor who received an intestinal transplant. This chain uses TRBV10-3 with TRBJ2-4; D possibly corresponds to TRBD1 (6 bases). The CDR3: CAISDLQGRGNIQYF. The CDR3 DNA sequence: TGTGCCATCAGTGACTTACAGGGAAGGGGCAACATTCAGTACTTC.